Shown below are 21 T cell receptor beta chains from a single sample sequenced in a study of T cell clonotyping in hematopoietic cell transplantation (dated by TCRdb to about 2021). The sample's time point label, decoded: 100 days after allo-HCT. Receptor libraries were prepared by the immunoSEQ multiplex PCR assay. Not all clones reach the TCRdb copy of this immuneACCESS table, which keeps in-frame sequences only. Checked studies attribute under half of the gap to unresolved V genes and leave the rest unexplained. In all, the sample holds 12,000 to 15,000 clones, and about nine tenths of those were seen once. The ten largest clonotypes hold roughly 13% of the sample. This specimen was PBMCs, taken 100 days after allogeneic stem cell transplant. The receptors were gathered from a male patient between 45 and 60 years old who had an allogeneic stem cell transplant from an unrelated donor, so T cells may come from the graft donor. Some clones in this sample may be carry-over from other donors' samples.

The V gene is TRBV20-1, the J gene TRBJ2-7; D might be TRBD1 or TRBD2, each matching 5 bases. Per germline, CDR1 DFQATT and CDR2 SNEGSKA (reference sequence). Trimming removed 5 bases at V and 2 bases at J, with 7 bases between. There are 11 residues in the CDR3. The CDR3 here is CSAQGPYEQYF. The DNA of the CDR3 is TGCAGTGCTCAGGGACCCTACGAGCAGTACTTC.

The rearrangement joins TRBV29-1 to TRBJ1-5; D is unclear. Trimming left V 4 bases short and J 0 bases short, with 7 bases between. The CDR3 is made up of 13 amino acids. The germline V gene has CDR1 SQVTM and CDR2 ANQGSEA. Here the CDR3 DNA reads TGCAGCGTTGCCGAGTTTAGCAATCAGCCCCAGCATTTT. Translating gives CSVAEFSNQPQHF.

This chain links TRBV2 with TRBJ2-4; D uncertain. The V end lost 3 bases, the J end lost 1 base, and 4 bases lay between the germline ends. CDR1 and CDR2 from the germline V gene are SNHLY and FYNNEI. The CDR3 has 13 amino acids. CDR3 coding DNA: TGTGCCAGCAGTGACGGTGCCAAAAACATTCAGTACTTC. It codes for CASSDGAKNIQYF.

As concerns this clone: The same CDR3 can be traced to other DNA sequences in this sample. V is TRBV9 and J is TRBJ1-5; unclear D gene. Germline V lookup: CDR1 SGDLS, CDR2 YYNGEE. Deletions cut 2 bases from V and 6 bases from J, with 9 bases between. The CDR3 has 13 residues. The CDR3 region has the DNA TGTGCCAGCAGCGTCGATGGCGGTCAGCCCCAGCATTTT. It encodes CASSVDGGQPQHF.

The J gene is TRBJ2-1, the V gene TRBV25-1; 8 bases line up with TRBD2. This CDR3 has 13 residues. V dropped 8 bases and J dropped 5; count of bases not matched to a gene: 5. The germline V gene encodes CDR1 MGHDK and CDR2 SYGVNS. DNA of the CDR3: TGTGCCAGCGGACAGCGGGGGAACAATGAGCAGTTCTTC. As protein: CASGQRGNNEQFF. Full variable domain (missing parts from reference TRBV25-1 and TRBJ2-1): EADIYQTPRYLVIGTGKKITLECSQTMGHDKMYWYQQDPGMELHLIHYSYGVNSTEKGDLSSESTVSRIRTEHFPLTLESARPSHTSQYLCASGQRGNNEQFFGPGTRLTVL.

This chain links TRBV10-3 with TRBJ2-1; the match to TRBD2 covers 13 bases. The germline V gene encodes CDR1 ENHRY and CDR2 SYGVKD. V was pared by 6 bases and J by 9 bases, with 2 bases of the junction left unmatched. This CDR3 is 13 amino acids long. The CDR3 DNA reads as TGTGCCATCAGAGGGACTAGCGGGATTGAGCAGTTCTTC. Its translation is CAIRGTSGIEQFF.

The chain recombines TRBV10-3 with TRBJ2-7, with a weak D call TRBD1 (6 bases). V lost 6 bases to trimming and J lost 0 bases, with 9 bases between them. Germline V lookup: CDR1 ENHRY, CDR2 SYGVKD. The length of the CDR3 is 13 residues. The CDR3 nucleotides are TGTGCCATCAGGTGGGACAACTCCTACGAGCAGTACTTC. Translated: CAIRWDNSYEQYF.

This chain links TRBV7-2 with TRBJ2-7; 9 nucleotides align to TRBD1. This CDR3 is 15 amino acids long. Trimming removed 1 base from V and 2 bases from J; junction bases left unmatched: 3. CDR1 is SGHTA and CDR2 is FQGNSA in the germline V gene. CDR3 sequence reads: CASSLEDRGTYEQYF. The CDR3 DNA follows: TGTGCCAGCAGCTTAGAGGACAGGGGAACCTACGAGCAGTACTTC.

CDR3 in DNA: TGTGCCATCAGCTACGGACAGAACAATTCACCCCTCCACTTT. This gives the protein CAISYGQNNSPLHF. V gene TRBV10-3 combines with J gene TRBJ1-6, with D possibly matching TRBD1 (6 bases). Per germline, CDR1 ENHRY and CDR2 SYGVKD. The CDR3 covers 14 residues. Between the trimmed V and J ends, which lost 6 bases and 7 bases, there was a span of 13 bases.

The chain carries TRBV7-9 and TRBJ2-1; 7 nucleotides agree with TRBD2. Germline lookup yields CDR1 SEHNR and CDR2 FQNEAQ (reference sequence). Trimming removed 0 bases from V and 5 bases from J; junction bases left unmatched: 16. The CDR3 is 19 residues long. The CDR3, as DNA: TGTGCCAGCAGCTTAGCGCCGACGAAGAGGGAGGGCCTTAACAATGAGCAGTTCTTC. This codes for CASSLAPTKREGLNNEQFF.

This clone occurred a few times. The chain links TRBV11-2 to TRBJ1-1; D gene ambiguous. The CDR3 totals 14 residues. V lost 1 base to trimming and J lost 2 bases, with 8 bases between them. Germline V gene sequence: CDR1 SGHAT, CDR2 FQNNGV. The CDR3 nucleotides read TGTGCCAGCAGCTTAGGAGCGGGAAACACTGAAGCTTTCTTT. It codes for CASSLGAGNTEAFF. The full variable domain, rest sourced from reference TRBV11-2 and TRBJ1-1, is EAGVAQSPRYKIIEKRQSVAFWCNPISGHATLYWYQQILGQGPKLLIQFQNNGVVDDSQLPKDRFSAERLKGVDSTLKIQPAKLEDSAVYLCASSLGAGNTEAFFGQGTRLTVV.

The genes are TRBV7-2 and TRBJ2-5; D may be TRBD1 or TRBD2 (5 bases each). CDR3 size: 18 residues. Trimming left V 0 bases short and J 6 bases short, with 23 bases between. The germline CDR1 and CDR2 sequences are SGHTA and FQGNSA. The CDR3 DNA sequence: TGTGCCAGCAGCTTAGCAGGGGCGGGCCCCCTTACGGGAAAGACCCAGTACTTC. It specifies CASSLAGAGPLTGKTQYF.

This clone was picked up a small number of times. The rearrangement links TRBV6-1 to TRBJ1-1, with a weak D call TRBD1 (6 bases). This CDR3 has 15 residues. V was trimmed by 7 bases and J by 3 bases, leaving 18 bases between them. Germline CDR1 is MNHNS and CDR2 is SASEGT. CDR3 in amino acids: CASIRGVQGYTEAFF. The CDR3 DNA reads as TGTGCCAGCATACGGGGGGTTCAGGGGTACACTGAAGCTTTCTTT.

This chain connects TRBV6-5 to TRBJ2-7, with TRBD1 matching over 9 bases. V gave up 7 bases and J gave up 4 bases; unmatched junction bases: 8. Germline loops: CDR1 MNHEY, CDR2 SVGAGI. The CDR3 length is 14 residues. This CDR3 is CASKKGQGGYEQYF. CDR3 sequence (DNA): TGTGCCAGCAAGAAGGGACAGGGTGGTTACGAGCAGTACTTC.

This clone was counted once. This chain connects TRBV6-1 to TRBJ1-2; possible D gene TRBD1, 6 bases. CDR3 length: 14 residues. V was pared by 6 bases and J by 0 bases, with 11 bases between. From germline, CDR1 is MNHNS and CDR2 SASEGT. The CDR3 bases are TGTGCCAGCAGCCCTGACAGGACTAACTATGGCTACACCTTC. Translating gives CASSPDRTNYGYTF.

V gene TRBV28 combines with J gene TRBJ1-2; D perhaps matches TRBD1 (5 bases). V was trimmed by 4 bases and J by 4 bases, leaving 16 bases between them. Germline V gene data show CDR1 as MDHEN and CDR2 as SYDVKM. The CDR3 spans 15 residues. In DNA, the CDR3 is TGTGCCAGCAGTTCCCACCCCGGGGGGTTCTATGGCTACACCTTC. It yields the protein CASSSHPGGFYGYTF.

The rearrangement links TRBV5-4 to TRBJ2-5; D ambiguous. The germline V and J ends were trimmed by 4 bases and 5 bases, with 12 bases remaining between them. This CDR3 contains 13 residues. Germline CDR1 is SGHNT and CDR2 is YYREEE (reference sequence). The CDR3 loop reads CASSPAGSETQYF. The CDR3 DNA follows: TGTGCCAGCAGCCCTGCTGGGTCTGAGACCCAGTACTTC. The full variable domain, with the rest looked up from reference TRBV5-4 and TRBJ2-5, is ETGVTQSPTHLIKTRGQQVTLRCSSQSGHNTVSWYQQALGQGPQFIFQYYREEENGRGNFPPRFSGLQFPNYSSELNVNALELDDSALYLCASSPAGSETQYFGPGTRLLVL.

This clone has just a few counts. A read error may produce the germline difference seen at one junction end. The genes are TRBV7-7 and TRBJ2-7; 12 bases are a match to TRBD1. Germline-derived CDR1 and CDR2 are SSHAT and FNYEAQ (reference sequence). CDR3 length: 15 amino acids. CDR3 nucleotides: TGTGCTAGCAGCCCGGGACAGGGGGCAGGCTACGAGCAGTACTTC. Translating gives CASSPGQGAGYEQYF.

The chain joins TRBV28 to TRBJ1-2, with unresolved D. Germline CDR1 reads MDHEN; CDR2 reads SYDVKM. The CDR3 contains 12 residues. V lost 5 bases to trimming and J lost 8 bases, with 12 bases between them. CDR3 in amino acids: CASSPRVTGYTF. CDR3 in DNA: TGTGCCAGCAGTCCCCGGGTGACGGGCTACACCTTC.

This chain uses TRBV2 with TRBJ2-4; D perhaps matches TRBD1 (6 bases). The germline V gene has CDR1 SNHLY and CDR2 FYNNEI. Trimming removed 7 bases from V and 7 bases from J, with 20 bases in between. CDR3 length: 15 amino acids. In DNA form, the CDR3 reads TGTGCCAGCAATCGGGACACAACGACTGCGAACATTCAGTACTTC. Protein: CASNRDTTTANIQYF.

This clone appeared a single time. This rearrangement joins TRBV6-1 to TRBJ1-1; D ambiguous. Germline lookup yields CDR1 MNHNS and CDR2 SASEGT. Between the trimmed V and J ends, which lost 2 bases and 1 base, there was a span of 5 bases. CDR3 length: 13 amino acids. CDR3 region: CASSEWGNTEAFF. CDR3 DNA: TGTGCCAGCAGTGAATGGGGGAACACTGAAGCTTTCTTT.